This T cell receptor beta chain was retrieved from a study of post-analysis software for immune sequencing data. Findings and caveats of the study: Comparison with controls showed significantly lower normalized Chao1 diversity in multiple sclerosis patients. There were about five TRBV segments more frequent in patients than controls, and TRBV5-6, TRBV5-1 and TRBV20-1 were among them.

CDR3 length: 13 residues. Trimming took 0 bases from V and 4 from J, leaving 6 bases between them. This clonotype was seen more than once but under ten times. Its specificity is not known. Unique molecular identifiers tagged the TCR beta cDNA libraries. MiXCR was run by TCRdb on the PCR reads, yielding one entry per CDR3 protein. The table lists about 430,000 distinct CDR3 sequences, approximately 38% of them singletons. The TCR originated in a girl aged 2 to 9 with multiple sclerosis. This chain connects TRBV12-3 or TRBV12-4 to TRBJ1-2, with D hard to call. The sequencing sample was made of blood. CDR3 in amino acids: CASSLAVGYGYTF. DNA for the CDR3: TGTGCCAGCAGTTTAGCGGTAGGCTATGGCTACACCTTC.